This T cell receptor (beta chain) was recovered during a study of Ad26.COV2.S vaccination and SARS-CoV-2 variants (dated by TCRdb to about 2021). As for the study more broadly: Vaccine-arm donors were drawn from COV1001, a multicentre, randomized, double-blind, placebo-controlled phase I-IIa trial of Ad26.COV2.S in healthy adults. Sequencing of the TCRbeta repertoire served to evaluate the specificity and breadth of SARS-CoV-2-reactive T cell receptors following Ad26.COV2.S vaccination. Participants in the trial were split at random into five groups of five each, receiving low-dose or high-dose Ad26.COV2.S once or twice, or else placebo on both occasions. Throughout the experiments and outcome assessment, investigators stayed blinded to trial group allocation. A total of 32 samples were included in the TCR-sequenced set, comprising roughly 19 Ad26.COV2.S vaccine recipients, 5 placebo recipients and 8 SARS-CoV-2 convalescent individuals. Ad26.COV2.S was given intramuscularly at 5x10^10 or 1x10^11 viral particles, as a single shot or as two shots 56 days apart.

The immunoSEQ Assay was used to sequence TCRbeta CDR3 regions. After extraction, genomic DNA underwent amplification by bias-controlled multiplex PCR, followed by high-throughput sequencing. In the source study's methods: To quantify the absolute abundance of every unique TCRbeta CDR3 region, sequences were collapsed and filtered. T cell fraction was estimated by normalizing TCRbeta template counts to usable DNA, with usable DNA measured through amplification of reference genes found in all nucleated cells. Repertoire TCRs were annotated as SARS-CoV-2-specific when V gene, CDR3 amino acid sequence and J gene were exactly matched to a known reactive TCR set. The reference SARS-CoV-2 TCR set came from MIRA and was filtered for enrichment in COVID-19-positive ImmuneCODE repertoires, removing public or cross-reactive TCRs. Based on the MIRA antigens, annotated TCRs were further analysed at the level of specific ORF or position within ORF. Breadth was defined as the number of annotated unique rearrangements divided by the total number of unique productive rearrangements, and depth was defined as the summed frequency of the annotated unique rearrangements. TCR breadth was compared between groups using two-sided Wilcoxon rank-sum tests. This is the immuneACCESS table as TCRdb keeps it, with only in-frame sequences that have V and J called. A part of the clones is gone; compared with another copy, unresolved V genes explain less than half, and the rest is unexplained. That table supplies the V and J calls and clone size; D and trimming were determined from the DNA. Present in this sample are hundreds of thousands of clones, roughly 90% of which were seen just once. The top ten constitute nearly 1.5% of the sample.

In its sample, this clone was seen once. Its recognized antigen is unknown. This may arise from a read error, as a much more abundant clone is one base away. The same CDR3 is also encoded by other DNA sequences in this sample. On the study overall, not on this receptor specifically: Spike-specific TCR breadth was higher in Ad26.COV2.S recipients than in placebo recipients (P = 0.0014). It was noted by the authors that total T cell responses may have been underestimated by the TCR breadth and depth analyses. After vaccination, substantial breadth of spike-specific CD8+ and CD4+ T cell responses was reported. Vaccine and placebo recipients had comparable non-spike TCR breadth, which fits with the vaccine containing only spike. The study was not powered for comparison of responses between vaccine doses or regimens.

According to the study, the label for this sample's treatment or condition signals: roughly 20 received Ad26.COV2.S at low or high dose, single or two shots; roughly five received placebo; per-sample allocation not given. For vaccine and placebo recipients, the sequenced repertoires came from samples collected on day 63 after the first injection. Between 29 July and 7 August 2020, Cohort 1b enrolled around 25 adults aged 18-55 years at one site in Boston, USA. Ad26.COV2.S consisted of a replication-incompetent adenovirus type 26 vector by which a prefusion-stabilized SARS-CoV-2 spike protein from the original Wuhan strain was expressed. The germline V gene provides CDR1 MDHEN and CDR2 SYDVKM. There are 15 amino acids in the CDR3, from cysteine to phenylalanine inclusive. CDR3 DNA only is kept here, 45 bases in frame from base 1.

The sequences come from peripheral blood, collected in a trial of Ad26.COV2.S vaccine versus placebo. This chain is built from TRBV28 and TRBJ1-1; a tentative D match to TRBD1 spans 6 bases. This TCR came from a person between 18 and 65 years old who received the Ad26.COV2.S COVID-19 vaccine or a placebo. The bases are TGTGCCAGCAGTTTATTCCAGGGGTTCTACGCGGAAGCCTTCTTT. This sequence encodes CASSLFQGFYAEAFF.